This TCR beta chain originates from a study of blood T cell repertoires in COVID-19. Libraries were prepared by immunoSEQ multiplex PCR; TCRdb keeps only in-frame clonotypes and omits some of them. The sample lists about 430,000 clones; 70% to 90% were seen once. Trimming cost V 5 bases and J 6 bases, with 18 bases left between them. There are 15 residues in the CDR3. The germline V gene has CDR1 SGHNT and CDR2 YENEEA. The rearrangement joins TRBV11-3 to TRBJ2-3; tentatively, D is TRBD2 (6 bases). The source is a woman aged 18-29 years who had been exposed to COVID-19. The specimen was PBMCs or T cells enriched from blood (not recorded which). The CDR3 region has the DNA TGTGCCAGCAGCGGAGGGACGGGAGTTTCGGATACGCAGTATTTT. It yields the protein CASSGGTGVSDTQYF.